The clone carrying this T cell receptor (beta chain) was counted between two and nine times. This sample was included in a study of blood T cell repertoires in COVID-19. TCRdb keeps only in-frame clones here, not all; method: immunoSEQ multiplex PCR. The sample has some 200,000 clones; 80% to 90% are singletons. The CDR3 contains 15 residues. Germline V CDR1 and CDR2: SGHAT, FQNNGV. Between the trimmed V and J ends, which lost 5 bases and 5 bases, there was a span of 18 bases. The chain employs TRBV11-2 and TRBJ2-5, with D perhaps TRBD1 (6 bases). Sequenced material: peripheral blood. This receptor was identified in a woman aged 45-59 years with active or convalescent COVID-19. CDR3 DNA: TGTGCCAGCAGCCCAAGCCCAACAGGGCTGGAGACCCAGTACTTC. As protein: CASSPSPTGLETQYF.